The T cell receptor (beta chain) under discussion was sequenced for a study of CD8 T cells in Susac syndrome (dated 2019 in TCRdb). Background on the whole study: The study used repertoire sequencing to test whether antigen drove CD8+ T cell activation and differentiation in Susac syndrome. CD8+ T cell repertoire clonality was compared between some 13 healthy donors, around 14 Susac syndrome patients and approximately 16 multiple sclerosis patients.

The germline V end is reduced by 5 bases and the J end by 4 bases; junction bases left unmatched: 6. The CDR3, from cysteine to phenylalanine, totals 14 residues. The only DNA kept is the CDR3, 42 bases in frame from the first base. For CDR1 and CDR2, the germline V gene (reference sequence) lists DFQATT and SNEGSKA. The study at large found these results: The TCR sequencing and HLA analysis was acknowledged to have included a relatively small number of individuals.

RNA was extracted with the RNeasy kit and roughly 0.5 to 1 ug was reverse transcribed using random hexamers. TCR beta CDR3 regions were amplified with the immunoSEQ multiplex PCR assay covering 54 Vbeta and 13 Jbeta segments. To correct PCR amplification bias, a synthetic template baseline was used for both primer optimization and computational correction. The paper's processing steps were these. Reads were annotated to V, D and J genes according to IMGT and were analyzed with immunoSEQ Analyzer, with only productive sequences retained. To calculate clonality, Shannon entropy was normalized by log2 of the number of productive unique sequences and then subtracted from one. For each patient and control, public and private clones were evaluated among the 100 most prevalent clones. Susac-specific clones were defined as absent from healthy and MS cohorts, over a thousand published viral clones and other ImmuneACCESS disease sequences. TCRdb reprocessing: public reads trimmed at Q25 with fastp, clones called with MiXCR, in-frame beta chains kept. One record per CDR3 amino acid sequence lists the most common genes and DNA. TCRdb's processing, not the authors' own work, is the source of the V and J calls. A total of some 63,000 distinct CDR3 sequences appear in this sample, roughly 94% of them only once. The ten most abundant clones make up 0.56% of the sample.

Peripheral blood CD8+ and CD4+ T cells from healthy donors, Susac syndrome patients and multiple sclerosis patients were profiled using high-throughput TCR beta sequencing. The multiple sclerosis controls were treatment-naive patients whose relapsing-remitting disease, either stable or active, fulfilled the revised McDonald criteria. CD8+ TEMRA cells were enriched by FACS, while bulk CD8+ and CD4+ T cells were purified by magnetic negative isolation. Blood was collected in EDTA tubes and processed within 24 hours, with PBMCs isolated through density gradient centrifugation. PBMCs intended for TCR sequencing were cryopreserved in liquid nitrogen and thawed later in a water bath at 37 degrees C. The sorted or isolated CD4+, CD8+ and CD8+ TEMRA cells had a purity of 90% or higher. As to this clonotype: Its antigen target is currently unknown. No clone much larger than this one lies a single base away; base qualities are absent.

The source is a human donor with multiple sclerosis. Sequencing used CD8+ T cells from PBMCs. In this chain, TRBV20-1 is recombined with TRBJ1-5, and TRBD1 matches 9 of the central bases. The CDR3 reads as follows: CSAPGQGDNQPQHF. The DNA sequence follows: TGCAGTGCTCCGGGACAGGGAGATAATCAGCCCCAGCATTTT.